Listed here is a single T cell receptor (beta chain). The antigen it binds to is not known. Qualities for individual bases were not recorded, and no much larger clone is one base off. Collaborating institutions collected whole blood in K2EDTA tubes following their own protocols. For TCRbeta analysis, collaborators shipped samples in one of three forms: frozen whole blood, isolated PBMCs, or DNA extracted from either of those sample types. The sample comes from a study of blood T cell repertoires in COVID-19 (dated by TCRdb to between 2020 and 2021). Concerning the study at large: Samples covering the acute and convalescent phases of COVID-19 were provided by collaborators in the United States, Italy and Spain. A freely available public database, intended as a resource for researchers studying the immune response to SARS-CoV-2, is where the repertoires were released. Samples were obtained from the ongoing ImmuneRACE study (first 160 participants) and from about 1,300 subjects provided by 6 global collaborators. A de-identified subject ID, COVID-19 status, age in years and sex were almost always included in the sample metadata. Subjects who had been exposed to COVID-19, were actively infected with it, or had recovered from it provided the deeply sampled blood TCRbeta repertoires that made up the dataset. Where available, HLA class I and class II types were obtained from metadata supplied by the sample provider rather than from assay-based typing. The material from the prospective study consisted of cDNA or gDNA derived from T cells, B-cell-depleted T cells, or PBMCs.

From its cysteine to its phenylalanine, the CDR3 spans 11 amino acids. Only CDR3 DNA remains: 33 bases, in frame from the first base. Trimming takes 5 bases from V and 4 bases from J, and the germline ends sit 6 bases apart. CDR1 and CDR2 are read off the germline V gene (reference sequence) as SEHNR and FQNEAQ. TCRbeta CDR3 regions were amplified from genomic DNA using the immunoSEQ Assay, a bias-controlled multiplex PCR. The authors processed their data as follows. The number of nucleated cells in each sample was estimated from the amplification of reference gene primers within the assay. To quantify the absolute abundance of each unique TCRbeta CDR3 rearrangement, sequence reads were collapsed and filtered. For each sample, productive Simpson clonality was calculated as the square root of Simpson's diversity index across productive rearrangements. Drawn from immuneACCESS, this table holds only the in-frame rearrangements with V and J called that TCRdb kept. Clones are partly lost; checked studies trace under half to an unresolved V gene and leave the rest unexplained. For V, J and clone size, that table is used; D and trimming come from the DNA. The sample records 280,000 or so clones, approximately 86% of which are singletons. The ten most abundant clones make up approximately 8.8% of the sample.

Broader findings and caveats from the paper: How much clinical and demographic metadata was included differed by source and by participant, and the metadata was provided uncurated.

Recombination joined TRBV7-9 with TRBJ2-7; the D gene is not confidently resolved. This TCR was recovered from a man between 18 and 35 years old with active or convalescent COVID-19. The sequenced material came from peripheral blood. CDR3 loop: CASSVGYEQYF. The DNA sequence is as follows: TGTGCCAGCAGCGTCGGGTACGAGCAGTACTTC.